This T cell receptor beta chain was recorded in a study of OX40 agonist ivuxolimab in advanced cancers. Study context: Approximately 41% of patients had received prior checkpoint inhibitor therapy.

Study-wide findings and caveats: Normalized T-cell clonal expansion was also low in a subset of nonresponders. Relative to CD4+ cells, CD8+ T cells on average had more expanded clones.

V gave up 0 bases and J gave up 7 bases; unmatched junction bases: 3. The germline V gene encodes CDR1 GTSNPN and CDR2 SVGIG (reference sequence). The CDR3 length is 12 residues. Sampling times: baseline, cycle 4 day 1, cycle 7 day 1. Comment on this clone: Its antigen is still unknown.

TCRdb keeps only in-frame clones here, not all; method: immunoSEQ multiplex PCR. The table lists 55,000 to 90,000 clones, around four fifths of them singletons, with 0.42% in the top ten. The sequence was obtained from an adult with an advanced solid tumor such as melanoma, head and neck, liver or kidney cancer. The sample in question was CD4+ or CD8+ T cells sorted from blood, obtained in a trial of the OX40 agonist ivuxolimab. The chain has TRBV30 and TRBJ2-7, with TRBD1 identical over 7 bases. CDR3 sequence: CAWSVRRGEQYF. Written as DNA, the CDR3 is TGTGCCTGGAGTGTACGCAGGGGGGAGCAGTACTTC.